The T cell receptor (beta chain) under discussion was sequenced for a study of blood T cell repertoires in COVID-19. Study information: In each case, the material was cDNA or gDNA derived from T cells, B-cell-depleted T cells, or PBMCs.

Patients at the Seattle site were enrolled during active infection and followed longitudinally. Authors' methods: Nucleated cell number was recorded as an estimate derived from reference gene primer amplification. Only in-frame clones appear in the TCRdb table, and some are missing; sequencing was by immunoSEQ multiplex PCR. V and J calls and clone size come straight from that table; D and trimming were deduced from the DNA. Of 50,000 to 65,000 clones listed, 84% are singletons. The CDR3 spans 14 residues. V lost 6 bases and J lost 6, with 15 bases in between. Germline V gives CDR1 SNHLY, CDR2 FYNNEI. This clone was seen a few times.

The specimen sequenced was peripheral blood. This chain links TRBV2 with TRBJ2-1; a weak D match, TRBD1 (5 bases). The clonotype comes from a man aged 60 to 75 with COVID-19, enrolled during active disease. The CDR3 region has the DNA TGTGCCAGCAGACGAGATAGACAGCCCAATGAGCAGTTCTTC. This sequence encodes CASRRDRQPNEQFF.